Listed below are T cell receptor beta chains from one sample, sequenced in a study of vaccination effects on CD4 cells after COVID-19. These receptors are not linked to any known antigen. Data came from immunoSEQ multiplex PCR; TCRdb stores just in-frame clones and leaves some out. The sample lists about 8,100 clones; 65% to 85% were seen once. The sequencing used CD4+ T cells from PBMCs cultured with HCoV-229E spike peptides, collected before COVID-19 vaccination. The receptors were gathered from a human donor who received a COVID-19 vaccine. The CDR3 runs from the conserved cysteine through the conserved F or W. Fields, in order: V gene, D gene, J gene, clone size, CDR3 DNA, CDR3 protein. The D gene is left open where the match is weak. Some rows mark clone size as missing; the rest say once, few, many or name a class of expanded clone.

>TRBV10-3|TRBD2|TRBJ2-7|-
TGTGCCATCAGTGTAACCGGGACTAGCGGGGGCTACGAGCAGTACTTC
CAISVTGTSGGYEQYF
>TRBV18|-|TRBJ1-5|-
TGTGCCAGCTCACCGGGGGGTTTTAGTCAGCCCCAGCATTTT
CASSPGGFSQPQHF
>TRBV9|-|TRBJ2-1|-
TGTGCCAGCAGCGGAGGCCCTCCTGAAGGGTCCTTTTTCAATGAGCAGTTCTTC
CASSGGPPEGSFFNEQFF
>TRBV6-5|-|TRBJ2-7|once
TGTGCCAGCATCCCCTCTCCCGATTCCTACGAGCAGTACTTC
CASIPSPDSYEQYF
>TRBV2|TRBD2|TRBJ2-7|-
TGTGCCAGCAGGGACCTAGCGGGACCTTACGAGCAGTACTTC
CASRDLAGPYEQYF
>TRBV6-5|TRBD2|TRBJ2-1|-
TGTGCCAGCAGTAGCGGGGGGGCTGGCAATGAGCAGTTCTTC
CASSSGGAGNEQFF
>TRBV30|TRBD1|TRBJ2-2|-
TGTGCCTGGAGTGTAGGGACAGACACCGGGGAGCTGTTTTTT
CAWSVGTDTGELFF
>TRBV2|-|TRBJ1-5|-
TGTGCCAGCAGTGAAGCGCAAGGGGTGCATCAGCCCCAGCATTTT
CASSEAQGVHQPQHF
>TRBV25-1|-|TRBJ1-2|-
TGTGCCAGCAGTGAGGCCTCGTTTGGGATTGGCTACACCTTC
CASSEASFGIGYTF
>TRBV11-1|-|TRBJ2-5|-
TGTGCCAGCAGCTTAGGCCAGGGTGTAAAGACCCAGTACTTC
CASSLGQGVKTQYF
>TRBV5-1|-|TRBJ1-2|-
TGCGCCAGCAGACCCGGGACACAAGCTAACTATGGCTACACCTTC
CASRPGTQANYGYTF
>TRBV5-1|TRBD1|TRBJ2-2|-
TGCGCCAGCACGGGACAGGTCAACACCGGGGAGCTGTTTTTT
CASTGQVNTGELFF
>TRBV19|-|TRBJ2-3|few
TGTGCCAGTAGTCCCGACCTACAGGGTACTCGGTATTTT
CASSPDLQGTRYF
>TRBV27|TRBD1|TRBJ1-5|-
TGTGCCAGCAGTCCGGGACAGGGATCCTATAGCAATCAGCCCCAGCATTTT
CASSPGQGSYSNQPQHF
>TRBV5-1|-|TRBJ2-5|-
TGCGCCAGCAGCTTGGTACCGTTAGGCCAAGAGACCCAGTACTTC
CASSLVPLGQETQYF
>TRBV14|-|TRBJ2-3|-
TGTGCCAGCAGCCCAGCAGGAGGGTTCCACACAGATACGCAGTATTTT
CASSPAGGFHTDTQYF
>TRBV11-2|-|TRBJ1-4|-
TGTGCCAGTGGGACAAGGGGCAGGGATGAAAAACTGTTTTTT
CASGTRGRDEKLFF
>TRBV25-1|-|TRBJ1-4|-
TGTGCCAGCGTGGACAGACCCAATGAAAAACTGTTTTTT
CASVDRPNEKLFF
>TRBV19|-|TRBJ1-1|-
TGTGCCAGTAGTATCGGGGAGACAGTGAACACTGAAGCTTTCTTT
CASSIGETVNTEAFF
>TRBV2|-|TRBJ1-6|-
TGTGCCAGCACCCGGACTGATCTGCCTAATTCACCCCTCCACTTT
CASTRTDLPNSPLHF
>TRBV10-1|TRBD2|TRBJ2-5|-
TGCGCCAGCAGTGAGTCGGGGATAGCGGGAGATGTCGGGGAGACCCAGTACTTC
CASSESGIAGDVGETQYF
>TRBV10-3|-|TRBJ1-1|-
TGTGCCATCACCAGGGACGAGAACACTGAAGCTTTCTTT
CAITRDENTEAFF
>TRBV12-3/TRBV12-4|-|TRBJ1-1|-
TGTGCCAGCAGTTTCTCGGTGAACACTGAAGCTTTCTTT
CASSFSVNTEAFF
>TRBV10-3|-|TRBJ1-2|-
TGTGCCATCAGAAAAGGAGGGGCTGGCTACACCTTC
CAIRKGGAGYTF
>TRBV3-1/TRBV3-2|-|TRBJ2-7|-
TGTGCCAGCAGCCTACGCGGGACTGCTGGTTACGAGCAGTACTTC
CASSLRGTAGYEQYF
>TRBV29-1|-|TRBJ1-1|-
TGCAGCGTTGAACGGAATGGGGGGACTGAAGCTTTCTTT
CSVERNGGTEAFF
>TRBV5-1|-|TRBJ2-7|-
TGCGCCAGCAGCTTGGTCAGGGGGGGCTCCTACGAGCAGTACTTC
CASSLVRGGSYEQYF
>TRBV9|-|TRBJ2-7|-
TGTGCCAGCAGCGCCACCGTCGGCTCCTACGAGCAGTACTTC
CASSATVGSYEQYF
>TRBV6-5|TRBD2|TRBJ2-5|-
TGTGCCAGCAGTTACTCGCGGGGGGGCACTGGAGAGACCCAGTACTTC
CASSYSRGGTGETQYF
>TRBV18|TRBD2|TRBJ2-7|-
TGTGCCAGCTCACCACCGGCAGCGGGAGCCTACGAGCAGTACTTC
CASSPPAAGAYEQYF
>TRBV10-3|-|TRBJ1-5|-
TGTGCCATCAGTGAGTCGGGGGATCAGCCCCAGCATTTT
CAISESGDQPQHF
>TRBV18|TRBD2|TRBJ2-3|-
TGTGCCAGCTCACTACTACTAGCGGGGGGCACAGATACGCAGTATTTT
CASSLLLAGGTDTQYF
>TRBV5-1|TRBD1|TRBJ2-7|-
TGCGCCAGCAGCTCCGGGACAGGGTCGGCCTACGAGCAGTACTTC
CASSSGTGSAYEQYF
>TRBV6-5|-|TRBJ1-5|-
TGTGCCAGCAGTTACTCGGGGGGTGACAATCAGCCCCAGCATTTT
CASSYSGGDNQPQHF
>TRBV9|-|TRBJ1-3|-
TGTGCCAGCAGCGTAGGGACGATCTCTGGAAACACCATATATTTT
CASSVGTISGNTIYF
>TRBV10-3|-|TRBJ1-5|few
TGTGCCATCAGTGGGACGGCAAACAATCAGCCCCAGCATTTT
CAISGTANNQPQHF
>TRBV19|-|TRBJ1-3|-
TGTGCCAGTAGTCCGCATACCAGGGTGGAAAACACCATATATTTT
CASSPHTRVENTIYF
>TRBV3-1/TRBV3-2|TRBD1|TRBJ1-2|few
TGTGCCAGCAGCCGAGCGCAGGGGGTCGATGGCTACACCTTC
CASSRAQGVDGYTF
>TRBV6-5|TRBD2|TRBJ2-5|-
TGTGCCAGCTCCGAAGGGACTATTCAAGAGACCCAGTACTTC
CASSEGTIQETQYF
>TRBV7-8|-|TRBJ1-2|once
TGTGCCAGCAGCTTAGATTTGGGATCTGGCTACACCTTC
CASSLDLGSGYTF
>TRBV5-1|-|TRBJ2-7|-
TGCGCCAGCAGCTTGGAGGGGGCCTACGAGCAGTACTTC
CASSLEGAYEQYF
>TRBV3-1/TRBV3-2|TRBD1|TRBJ2-7|-
TGTGCCAGCAGCCAAGGAAGGGCGCGGGACAGGGGGTTTGGAGAAACCTACGAGCAGTACTTC
CASSQGRARDRGFGETYEQYF
>TRBV7-9|TRBD1|TRBJ2-5|-
TGTGCCAGCAGCCCGGGACAGGGTGGAGAGACCCAGTACTTC
CASSPGQGGETQYF
>TRBV4-1|-|TRBJ1-5|few
TGCGCCAGCAGCCAAGTTGTGACAAAGAGGGGTCAGCCCCAGCATTTT
CASSQVVTKRGQPQHF
>TRBV10-3|-|TRBJ1-4|-
TGTGCCATCAGCGGAGGGCCGGGCGAAAAACTGTTTTTT
CAISGGPGEKLFF
>TRBV3-1/TRBV3-2|-|TRBJ1-3|-
TGTGCCAGCAGCCAAGATTGGGTTTTAGGGAACACCATATATTTT
CASSQDWVLGNTIYF
>TRBV6-6|TRBD1|TRBJ1-1|few
TGTGCCAGCAGGTCAACAGGGGAGAACACTGAAGCTTTCTTT
CASRSTGENTEAFF
>TRBV10-3|TRBD1|TRBJ2-5|-
TGTGCCATCAGTGGGACAGGCTTAGGGGAGACCCAGTACTTC
CAISGTGLGETQYF
>TRBV5-4|-|TRBJ2-3|few
TGTGCCAGCAGCCGACCGGGGAGCGTCGGCGCGGTAGATACGCAGTATTTT
CASSRPGSVGAVDTQYF
>TRBV2|-|TRBJ2-7|-
TGTGCCAGCGCAAGGGACGTCAACTACGAGCAGTACTTC
CASARDVNYEQYF
>TRBV21-1|-|TRBJ1-1|-
TGTGCCAGCAGCCCCTTACCCCCCAGGGGAGCTCACACTGAAGCTTTCTTT
CASSPLPPRGAHTEAFF
>TRBV9|TRBD1|TRBJ1-4|once
TGTGCCAGCAGCGCAGAACAGGGGGCGAATGAAAAACTGTTTTTT
CASSAEQGANEKLFF
>TRBV2|-|TRBJ1-2|-
TGTGCCAGCAGTGAATGGGGGCAGGGGTCTAACTATGGCTACACCTTC
CASSEWGQGSNYGYTF
>TRBV9|-|TRBJ2-3|few
TGTGCCAGCAGCGTAGTCACAGATACGCAGTATTTT
CASSVVTDTQYF
>TRBV5-1|TRBD1|TRBJ1-3|-
TGCGCCAGCAGCTTGACAGGGGGCGATCTCCCCCCCTCAAACACCATATATTTT
CASSLTGGDLPPSNTIYF
>TRBV5-1|TRBD2|TRBJ2-5|-
TGCGCCAGCAGTCTCTCTAGCGGGCAGAGTTCGACCCAGTACTTC
CASSLSSGQSSTQYF
>TRBV5-1|-|TRBJ1-2|-
TGCGCCAGCAGCTCCTCTGGGACCGACTATGGCTACACCTTC
CASSSSGTDYGYTF
>TRBV12-3/TRBV12-4|-|TRBJ1-4|once
TGTGCCAGCAGACTAGGTCCAAATGAAAAACTGTTTTTT
CASRLGPNEKLFF
>TRBV5-1|-|TRBJ2-2|-
TGCGCCAGCAGCTTGCCGGAGTGGAACACCGGGGAGCTGTTTTTT
CASSLPEWNTGELFF
>TRBV7-9|TRBD1|TRBJ2-2|-
TGTGCCAGCAGCCCGTGGGGACAGTCGAACACCGGGGAGCTGTTTTTT
CASSPWGQSNTGELFF